The 2 T cell receptor beta chains given below trace back to one sample, sequenced in a study of control samples from healthy donors and cancer patients (dated by TCRdb to the early 2020s). The library was built by means of the immunoSEQ multiplex PCR assay. TCRdb obtained this table from immuneACCESS and retained in-frame rearrangements with V and J assigned. These tables miss some clones; where compared with another copy, unresolved V genes account for less than half of the shortfall, and the remainder is unexplained. This sample gives around 42,000 clones in total; 83% of them show up just once. The top ten clonotypes cover about 45% of the sample. The sequenced sample consisted of blood. These receptor sequences come from a man aged 55 to 70 in good health.

The genes are TRBV6-5 and TRBJ1-2; TRBD1 might be the D (6 bases). Germline V CDR1 and CDR2: MNHEY, SVGAGI. This CDR3 comprises 13 residues. V shed 6 bases and J shed 7 bases, with 15 bases lying between them. CDR3 sequence: CASSPWGAGGYTF. The CDR3 DNA is TGTGCCAGCAGCCCATGGGGGGCAGGTGGCTACACCTTC.

This chain connects TRBV2 to TRBJ1-3; tentative D call: TRBD1 (6 bases). This CDR3 region has 17 residues. Deletions cut 5 bases from V and 0 bases from J, with 17 bases between. The germline CDR1 and CDR2 sequences are SNHLY and FYNNEI. This CDR3 reads CASSLLLGALSGNTIYF. CDR3 DNA: TGTGCCAGCAGTCTTCTCCTGGGGGCTCTCTCTGGAAACACCATATATTTT.